These T cell receptor beta chains were read from a single sample in a study of somatic mutations in cytotoxic T cells in rheumatoid arthritis. Generated by immunoSEQ multiplex PCR, the TCRdb table keeps only in-frame clones and is missing some. Of about 6,700 clones in the sample, approximately 70% were seen once. Material for sequencing was CD8+ T cells sorted from blood. These receptors came from a man in his forties in good health. CDR3s include the opening cysteine and the closing phenylalanine or tryptophan. D genes are given only for firm matches. The listing skips clone size in some rows; elsewhere it reads once, few, many or a size class.

J	V	D	size	DNA	CDR3
TRBJ2-1	TRBV5-8	TRBD1	NA	TGTGCCAGCAGCTTCGGGACAGGGTGGGATGAGCAGTTCTTC	CASSFGTGWDEQFF
TRBJ2-3	TRBV7-2	NA	NA	TGTGCCAGCAGCTCGGGACCCGCGAGTACAGATACGCAGTATTTT	CASSSGPASTDTQYF
TRBJ1-2	TRBV5-5	NA	NA	TGTGCCAGCACCGGGGACGGCACTAACTATGGCTACACCTTC	CASTGDGTNYGYTF
TRBJ1-1	TRBV4-2	NA	medium-sized	TGTGCCAGCAGCCACGCAGGGGTCGCTGAAGCTTTCTTT	CASSHAGVAEAFF
TRBJ2-7	TRBV18	NA	few	TGTGCCAGCTCCCAGACTGTCTCCTACGAGCAGTACTTC	CASSQTVSYEQYF
TRBJ2-2	TRBV2	TRBD2	few	TGTGCCAGCGATCCGGGACTAGACACCGGGGAGCTGTTTTTT	CASDPGLDTGELFF
TRBJ2-2	TRBV7-3	NA	NA	TGTGCCAGCAGCCAGGGACTCACCGGGGAGCTGTTTTTT	CASSQGLTGELFF
TRBJ2-3	TRBV5-5	TRBD2	few	TGTGCCAGCAGCCAAGCAGCGGGAGCCCGCACAGATACGCAGTATTTT	CASSQAAGARTDTQYF
TRBJ2-1	TRBV29-1	NA	once	TGCAGCGTTGAAGATCCGGGCCGCAGCTCCTACAATGAGCAGTTCTTC	CSVEDPGRSSYNEQFF
TRBJ2-1	TRBV7-6	TRBD2	once	TGTGCCAGCAGCAGCCGACTAGCAGCAACGTACAATGAGCAGTTCTTC	CASSSRLAATYNEQFF
TRBJ1-1	TRBV27	NA	once	TGTGCCAGCAGACAGGAGAACACTGAAGCTTTCTTT	CASRQENTEAFF
TRBJ2-7	TRBV10-2	NA	NA	TGCGCCAGCAGTGATTTCCGGCGGGTCTCCTCCTACGAGCAGTACTTC	CASSDFRRVSSYEQYF
TRBJ2-3	TRBV28	NA	NA	TGTGCCAGCAGCCTCACTACCTATACGCAGTATTTT	CASSLTTYTQYF
TRBJ1-2	TRBV4-3	TRBD1	NA	TGCGCCAGCAGCCGCGAGACAGGGGGGAACTATGGCTACACCTTC	CASSRETGGNYGYTF
TRBJ2-1	TRBV19	TRBD2	NA	TGTGCCAGTAGTACTACTAGCGGGAGGGGTGAGCAGTTCTTC	CASSTTSGRGEQFF
TRBJ1-1	TRBV6-5	NA	NA	TGTGCCAGCAGTTACTTAAATCAGGGGATCACTGAAGCTTTCTTT	CASSYLNQGITEAFF
TRBJ1-2	TRBV11-1	NA	once	TGTGCCAGCAGTTGGACGGAACTCTATGGCTACACCTTC	CASSWTELYGYTF
TRBJ1-2	TRBV6-9	NA	NA	TGTGCCAGCAGTTACTCGTCACAGGACTATGGCTACACCTTC	CASSYSSQDYGYTF
TRBJ2-1	TRBV2	NA	NA	TGTGCCAGCACCCTGACCGGAGGGCGAGATGAGCAGTTCTTC	CASTLTGGRDEQFF
TRBJ2-7	TRBV9	NA	NA	TGTGCCAGCAGCCCAAGCCCAGGCTCCTACGAGCAGTACTTC	CASSPSPGSYEQYF
TRBJ2-2	TRBV13	TRBD2	once	TGTGCCAGCAGCATCGGACTTGCGGGGGGGCGGACCGGGGAGCTGTTTTTT	CASSIGLAGGRTGELFF
TRBJ1-2	TRBV5-1	NA	few	TGCGCCAGCAGCTTGGCCAGGGGAATTATGTTGGACTACACCTTC	CASSLARGIMLDYTF
TRBJ1-6	TRBV9	NA	NA	TGTGCCAGCAGCGTGGGGACCGAAGGGTGGTCACCCCTCCACTTT	CASSVGTEGWSPLHF
TRBJ2-1	TRBV7-3	NA	NA	TGTGCCAGCAGCCTAACCTCGGGACTCAACAATGAGCAGTTCTTC	CASSLTSGLNNEQFF
TRBJ1-4	TRBV28	NA	NA	TGTGCCAGCAGTTTCTTATGGGGGGCAACTAATGAAAAACTGTTTTTT	CASSFLWGATNEKLFF
TRBJ2-7	TRBV10-1	NA	few	TGCGCCAGCAGTGCAAGGGAACCCTACGAGCAGTACTTC	CASSAREPYEQYF
TRBJ1-5	TRBV6-1	NA	NA	TGTGCCAGCAGTTCCTTCAGGGTGAGCAATCAGCCCCAGCATTTT	CASSSFRVSNQPQHF
TRBJ2-1	TRBV7-2	NA	few	TGTGCCAGCGGGGTATACTACAATGAGCAGTTCTTC	CASGVYYNEQFF
TRBJ2-1	TRBV9	TRBD2	NA	TGTGCCAGCAGCGTAGGAGGGGGTAGCGGGGGGGCTAAGAATGAGCAGTTCTTC	CASSVGGGSGGAKNEQFF
TRBJ2-1	TRBV27	NA	NA	TGTGCCAGCAGTTTTCAGGGGGAGGGCAATGAGCAGTTCTTC	CASSFQGEGNEQFF
TRBJ2-3	TRBV6-1	NA	NA	TGTGCCAGCACTATACAGGGCCACAACACAGATACGCAGTATTTT	CASTIQGHNTDTQYF
TRBJ2-2	TRBV27	NA	NA	TGTGCCAGCAGTTTGCAAGGGTTCGGAGGCACCGGGGAGCTGTTTTTT	CASSLQGFGGTGELFF
TRBJ2-3	TRBV2	TRBD2	NA	TGTGCCAGCAGTCGAGCGGGGTCCACGGCAGATACGCAGTATTTT	CASSRAGSTADTQYF
TRBJ2-2	TRBV6-5	TRBD2	NA	TGTGCCAGCAGTTACTCGACTAGCGCCGGGGAGCTGTTTTTT	CASSYSTSAGELFF
TRBJ2-7	TRBV27	TRBD1	NA	TGTGCCAGCAGTCCGGGCCCGGGACAGGGGGCGCTGGGCTACGAGCAGTACTTC	CASSPGPGQGALGYEQYF
TRBJ1-4	TRBV5-1	NA	NA	TGCGCCAGCAGCAGGTGGACAGCCAAACAGAATGAAAAACTGTTTTTT	CASSRWTAKQNEKLFF
TRBJ1-4	TRBV27	NA	NA	TGTGCCAGCAGTTCCCGACCGGGTGGACAACAACTGTTTTTT	CASSSRPGGQQLFF
TRBJ2-2	TRBV29-1	NA	once	TGCAGCGTTGACTCCACCGGGGAGCTGTTTTTT	CSVDSTGELFF
TRBJ1-2	TRBV6-5	NA	medium-sized	TGTGCCAGCAGTTACTCGGACCTGTCCGGCTACACCTTC	CASSYSDLSGYTF
TRBJ1-2	TRBV30	NA	once	TGTGCCTGGAGTCTTAGCCTTAACTATGGCTACACCTTC	CAWSLSLNYGYTF
TRBJ1-3	TRBV28	NA	few	TGTGCCAGCATTCAGTCGTTAGGCGACTCTGGAAACACCATATATTTT	CASIQSLGDSGNTIYF
TRBJ2-3	TRBV18	NA	NA	TGTGCCAGCCTGGGTGGCACAGATACGCAGTATTTT	CASLGGTDTQYF
TRBJ2-7	TRBV18	NA	few	TGTGCCAGCTCACCACCTTCTAACGAGCAGTACTTC	CASSPPSNEQYF
TRBJ2-5	TRBV19	NA	NA	TGTGCCAGTAGTAGCGCAGGGAGGTCGCAAGAGACCCAGTACTTC	CASSSAGRSQETQYF
TRBJ2-1	TRBV28	TRBD2	NA	TGTGCCAGCAGTTGGGTACTAGCGGGAGGTTTACACAATGAGCAGTTCTTC	CASSWVLAGGLHNEQFF
TRBJ2-5	TRBV6-5	TRBD1	NA	TGCGCCAGCAGATTGGGACAGTTCCAAGAGACCCAGTACTTC	CASRLGQFQETQYF
TRBJ2-2	TRBV27	NA	once	TGTGCCAGCAGTTTTAGTTTAGGGTCCACCGGGGAGCTGTTTTTT	CASSFSLGSTGELFF
TRBJ2-3	TRBV15	TRBD2	NA	TGTGCCACCGGGATGCGTGCGGGGGGCACAGATACGCAGTATTTT	CATGMRAGGTDTQYF
TRBJ1-1	TRBV7-8	NA	NA	TGTGCCAGCAGCGGAGGTTTGTTGGGTTACACTGAAGCTTTCTTT	CASSGGLLGYTEAFF
TRBJ2-1	TRBV7-2	NA	NA	TGTGCCAGCAGCAGCTTCCCCCAATGGCCGGTACAGCAGTTCTTC	CASSSFPQWPVQQFF